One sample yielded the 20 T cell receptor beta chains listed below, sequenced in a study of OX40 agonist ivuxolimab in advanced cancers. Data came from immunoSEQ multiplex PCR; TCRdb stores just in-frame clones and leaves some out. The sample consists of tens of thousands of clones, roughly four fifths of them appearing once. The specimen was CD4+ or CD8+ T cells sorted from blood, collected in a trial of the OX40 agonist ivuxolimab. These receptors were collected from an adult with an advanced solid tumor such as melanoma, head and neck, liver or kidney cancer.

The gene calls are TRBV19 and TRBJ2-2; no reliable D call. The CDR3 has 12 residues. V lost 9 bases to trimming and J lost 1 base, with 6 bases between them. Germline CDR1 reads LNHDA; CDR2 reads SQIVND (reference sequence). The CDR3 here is CASKENTGELFF. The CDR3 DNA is TGTGCCAGCAAAGAGAACACCGGGGAGCTGTTTTTT. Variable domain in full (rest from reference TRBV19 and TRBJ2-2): DGGITQSPKYLFRKEGQNVTLSCEQNLNHDAMYWYRQDPGQGLRLIYYSQIVNDFQKGDIAEGYSVSREKKESFPLTVTSAQKNPTAFYLCASKENTGELFFGEGSRLTVL.

The CDR3 sequence is CASSLGGTGNTIYF. The CDR3 nucleotides read TGTGCCAGCAGCTTGGGGGGGACTGGAAACACCATATATTTT. V gene TRBV7-9 combines with J gene TRBJ1-3; D possibly corresponds to TRBD1 (5 bases). This CDR3 is built from 14 residues. V was cut by 3 bases and J by 2 bases, with 8 bases left in between. The V gene's germline CDR1 is SEHNR and CDR2 FQNEAQ (reference sequence).

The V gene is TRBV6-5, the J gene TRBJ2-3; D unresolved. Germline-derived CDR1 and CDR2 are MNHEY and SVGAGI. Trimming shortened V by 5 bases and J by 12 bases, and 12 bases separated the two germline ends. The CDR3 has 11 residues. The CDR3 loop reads CASSAIGIQYF. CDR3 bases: TGTGCCAGCAGTGCCATAGGGATCCAGTATTTT.

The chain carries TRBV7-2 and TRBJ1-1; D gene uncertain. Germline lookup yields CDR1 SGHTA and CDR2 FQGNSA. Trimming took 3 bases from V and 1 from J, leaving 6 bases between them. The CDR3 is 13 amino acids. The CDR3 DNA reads TGTGCCAGCAGCTTTTTTGGGAACACTGAAGCTTTCTTT. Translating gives CASSFFGNTEAFF.

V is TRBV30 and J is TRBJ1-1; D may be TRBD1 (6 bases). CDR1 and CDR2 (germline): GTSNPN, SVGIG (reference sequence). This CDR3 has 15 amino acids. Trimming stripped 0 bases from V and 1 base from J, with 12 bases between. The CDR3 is CAWSVLGHRNTEAFF. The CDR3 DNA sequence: TGTGCCTGGAGTGTACTGGGACATCGGAACACTGAAGCTTTCTTT.

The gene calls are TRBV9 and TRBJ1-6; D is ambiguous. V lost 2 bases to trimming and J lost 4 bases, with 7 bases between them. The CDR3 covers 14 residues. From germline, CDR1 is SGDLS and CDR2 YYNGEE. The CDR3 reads CASSVGVYNSPLHF. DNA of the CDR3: TGTGCCAGCAGCGTTGGGGTGTATAATTCACCCCTCCACTTT. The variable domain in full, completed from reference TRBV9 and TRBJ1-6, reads DSGVTQTPKHLITATGQRVTLRCSPRSGDLSVYWYQQSLDQGLQFLIQYYNGEERAKGNILERFSAQQFPDLHSELNLSSLELGDSALYFCASSVGVYNSPLHFGNGTRLTVT.

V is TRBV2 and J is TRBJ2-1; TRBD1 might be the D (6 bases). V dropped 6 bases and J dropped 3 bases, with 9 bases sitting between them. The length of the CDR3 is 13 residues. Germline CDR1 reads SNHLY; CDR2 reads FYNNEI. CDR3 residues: CASSPQGYNEQFF. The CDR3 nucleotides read TGTGCCAGCAGCCCACAGGGCTACAATGAGCAGTTCTTC.

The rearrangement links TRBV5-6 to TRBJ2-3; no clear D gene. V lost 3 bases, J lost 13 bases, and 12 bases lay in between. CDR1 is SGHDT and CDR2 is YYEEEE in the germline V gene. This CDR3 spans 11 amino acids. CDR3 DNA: TGTGCCAGCAGCTATCAGGCCCAGGAGTATTTT. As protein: CASSYQAQEYF.

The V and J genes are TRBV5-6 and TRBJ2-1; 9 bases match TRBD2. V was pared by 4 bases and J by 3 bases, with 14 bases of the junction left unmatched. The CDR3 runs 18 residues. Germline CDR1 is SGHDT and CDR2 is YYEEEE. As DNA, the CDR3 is TGTGCCAGCAGCCCTGGACTAGCGAGTGGTGGGATCTACAATGAGCAGTTCTTC. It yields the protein CASSPGLASGGIYNEQFF.

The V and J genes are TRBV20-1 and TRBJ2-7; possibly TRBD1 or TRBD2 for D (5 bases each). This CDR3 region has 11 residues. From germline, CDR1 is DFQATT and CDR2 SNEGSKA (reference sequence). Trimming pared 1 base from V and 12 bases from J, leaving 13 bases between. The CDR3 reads CSARGDQSLYF. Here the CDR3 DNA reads TGCAGTGCTAGAGGGGACCAATCCTTGTACTTC.

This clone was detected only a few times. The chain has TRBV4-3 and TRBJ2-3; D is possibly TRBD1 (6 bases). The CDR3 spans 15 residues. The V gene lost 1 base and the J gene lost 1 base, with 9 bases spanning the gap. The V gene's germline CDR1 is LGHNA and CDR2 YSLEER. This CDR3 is CASSQGPGGTDTQYF. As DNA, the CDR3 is TGCGCCAGCAGCCAAGGACCAGGGGGCACAGATACGCAGTATTTT.

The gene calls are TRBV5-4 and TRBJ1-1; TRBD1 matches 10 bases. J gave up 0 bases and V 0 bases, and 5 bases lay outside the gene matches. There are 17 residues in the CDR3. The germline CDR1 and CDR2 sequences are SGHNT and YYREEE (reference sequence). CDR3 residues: CASSLGSGTGVNTEAFF. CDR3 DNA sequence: TGTGCCAGCAGCTTGGGGTCCGGGACAGGGGTGAACACTGAAGCTTTCTTT.

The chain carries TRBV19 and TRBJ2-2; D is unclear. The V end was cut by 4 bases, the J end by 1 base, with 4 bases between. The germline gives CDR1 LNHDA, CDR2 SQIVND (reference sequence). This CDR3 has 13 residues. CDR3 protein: CASSTGNTGELFF. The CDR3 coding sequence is TGTGCCAGTAGTACAGGGAACACCGGGGAGCTGTTTTTT.

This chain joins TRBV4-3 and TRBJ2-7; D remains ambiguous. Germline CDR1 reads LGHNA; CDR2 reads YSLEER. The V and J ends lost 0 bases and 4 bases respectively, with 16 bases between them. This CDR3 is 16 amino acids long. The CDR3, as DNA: TGCGCCAGCAGCCAAGATGCTTATATCGCCGGTTACGAGCAGTACTTC. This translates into CASSQDAYIAGYEQYF.

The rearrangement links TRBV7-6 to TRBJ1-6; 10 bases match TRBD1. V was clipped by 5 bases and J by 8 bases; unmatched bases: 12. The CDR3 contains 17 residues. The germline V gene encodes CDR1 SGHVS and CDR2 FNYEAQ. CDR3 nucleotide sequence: TGTGCCAGCAGCCGGAGGGGGACAGGGGCTTTGGATTCACCCCTCCACTTT. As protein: CASSRRGTGALDSPLHF.

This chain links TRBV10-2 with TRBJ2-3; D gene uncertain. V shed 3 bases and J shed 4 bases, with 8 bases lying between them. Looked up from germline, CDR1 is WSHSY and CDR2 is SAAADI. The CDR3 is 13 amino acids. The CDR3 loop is CASSDPLADTQYF. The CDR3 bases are TGCGCCAGCAGTGACCCATTAGCAGATACGCAGTATTTT.

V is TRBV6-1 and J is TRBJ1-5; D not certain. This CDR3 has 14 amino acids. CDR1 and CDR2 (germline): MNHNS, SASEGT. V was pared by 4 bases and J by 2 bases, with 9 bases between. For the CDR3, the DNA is TGTGCCAGCAGTGGGGGATGGGGCAATCAGCCCCAGCATTTT. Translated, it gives CASSGGWGNQPQHF.

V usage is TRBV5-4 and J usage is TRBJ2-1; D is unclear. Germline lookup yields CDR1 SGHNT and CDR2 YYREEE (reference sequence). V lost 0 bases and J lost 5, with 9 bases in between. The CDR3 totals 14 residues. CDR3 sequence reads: CASSLDSTNNEQFF. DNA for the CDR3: TGTGCCAGCAGCTTGGACTCGACGAACAATGAGCAGTTCTTC.

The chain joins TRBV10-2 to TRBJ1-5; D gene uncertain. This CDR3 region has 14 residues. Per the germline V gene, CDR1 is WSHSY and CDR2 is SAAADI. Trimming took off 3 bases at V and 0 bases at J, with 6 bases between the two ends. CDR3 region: CASSDITSNQPQHF. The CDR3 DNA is TGCGCCAGCAGTGATATTACTAGCAATCAGCCCCAGCATTTT.

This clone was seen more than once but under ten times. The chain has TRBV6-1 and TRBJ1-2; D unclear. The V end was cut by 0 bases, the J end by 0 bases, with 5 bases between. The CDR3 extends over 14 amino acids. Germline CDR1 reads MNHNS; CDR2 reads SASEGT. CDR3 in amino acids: CASSEAQPNYGYTF. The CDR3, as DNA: TGTGCCAGCAGTGAAGCGCAGCCTAACTATGGCTACACCTTC.